One sample yielded the 2 T cell receptor beta chains listed below, sequenced in a study of vaccination effects on CD4 cells after COVID-19. Data came from immunoSEQ multiplex PCR; TCRdb stores just in-frame clones and leaves some out. The sample consists of 70,000 to 85,000 clones, about 74% of them appearing once. CD4+ T cell isolation took place after 10 days of culture. Their cognate antigens are unknown. Sequencing used CD4+ T cells from PBMCs cultured without peptide, obtained before COVID-19 vaccination. These receptors were obtained from a human donor who received a COVID-19 vaccine.

This clone was observed once. The J gene is TRBJ1-6, the V gene TRBV28; D not resolved. CDR1 is MDHEN and CDR2 is SYDVKM in the germline V gene. Trimming took off 4 bases at V and 2 bases at J, with 6 bases between the two ends. The CDR3 is 14 residues long. CDR3 bases: TGTGCCAGCAGTTACGGAACCTATAATTCACCCCTCCACTTT. This codes for CASSYGTYNSPLHF.

V is TRBV3-1 (or the pseudogene TRBV3-2) and J is TRBJ1-4; D is unclear. Germline V lookup: CDR1 LGHDT, CDR2 YNNKEL (reference sequence). There are 14 residues in the CDR3. V lost 4 bases to trimming and J lost 0 bases, with 6 bases between them. The CDR3 sequence is CASSRRPTNEKLFF. The CDR3 coding sequence is TGTGCCAGCAGCCGGAGGCCAACTAATGAAAAACTGTTTTTT.